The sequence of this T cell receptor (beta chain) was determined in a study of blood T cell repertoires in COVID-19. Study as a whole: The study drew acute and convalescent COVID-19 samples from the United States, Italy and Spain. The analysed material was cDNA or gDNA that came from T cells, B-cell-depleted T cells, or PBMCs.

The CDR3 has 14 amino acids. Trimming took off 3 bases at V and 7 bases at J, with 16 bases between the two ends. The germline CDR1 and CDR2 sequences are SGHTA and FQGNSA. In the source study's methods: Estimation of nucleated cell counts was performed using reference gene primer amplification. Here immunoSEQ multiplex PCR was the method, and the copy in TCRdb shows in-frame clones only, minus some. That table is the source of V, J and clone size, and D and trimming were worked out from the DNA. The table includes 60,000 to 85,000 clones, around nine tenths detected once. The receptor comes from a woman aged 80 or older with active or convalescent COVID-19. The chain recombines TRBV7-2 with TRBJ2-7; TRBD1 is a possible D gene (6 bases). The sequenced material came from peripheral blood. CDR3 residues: CASSLAGERGEQYF. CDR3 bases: TGTGCCAGCAGCTTGGCAGGGGAACGAGGTGAGCAGTACTTC.